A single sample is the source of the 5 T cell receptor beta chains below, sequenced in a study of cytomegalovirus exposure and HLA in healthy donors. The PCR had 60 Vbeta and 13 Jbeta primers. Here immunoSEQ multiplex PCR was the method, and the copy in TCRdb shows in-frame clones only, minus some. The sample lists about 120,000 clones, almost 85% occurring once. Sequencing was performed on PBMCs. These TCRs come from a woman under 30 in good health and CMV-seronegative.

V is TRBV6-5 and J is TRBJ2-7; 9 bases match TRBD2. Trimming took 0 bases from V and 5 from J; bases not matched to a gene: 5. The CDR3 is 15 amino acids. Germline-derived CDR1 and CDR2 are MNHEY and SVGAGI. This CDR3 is CASSYSSGLAHEQYF. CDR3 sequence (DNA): TGTGCCAGCAGTTACTCTTCGGGACTAGCCCACGAGCAGTACTTC.

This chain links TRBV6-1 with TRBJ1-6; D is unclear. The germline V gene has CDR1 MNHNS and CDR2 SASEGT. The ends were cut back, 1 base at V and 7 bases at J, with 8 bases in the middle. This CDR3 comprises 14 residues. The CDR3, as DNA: TGTGCCAGCAGTGAAGGGCGGAACAATTCACCCCTCCACTTT. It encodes CASSEGRNNSPLHF.

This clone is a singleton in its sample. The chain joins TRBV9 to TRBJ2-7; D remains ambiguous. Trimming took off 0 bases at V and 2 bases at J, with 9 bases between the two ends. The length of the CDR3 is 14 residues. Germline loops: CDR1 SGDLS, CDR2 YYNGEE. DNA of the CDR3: TGTGCCAGCAGCGTAGCCACCGGAGCCTACGAGCAGTACTTC. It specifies CASSVATGAYEQYF.

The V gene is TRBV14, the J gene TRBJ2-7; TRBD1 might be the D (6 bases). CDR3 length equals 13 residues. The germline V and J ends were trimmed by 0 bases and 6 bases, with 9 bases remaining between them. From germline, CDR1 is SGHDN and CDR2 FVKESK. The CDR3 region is CASSQEQGSEQYF. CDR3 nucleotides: TGTGCCAGCAGCCAAGAACAGGGTAGCGAGCAGTACTTC.

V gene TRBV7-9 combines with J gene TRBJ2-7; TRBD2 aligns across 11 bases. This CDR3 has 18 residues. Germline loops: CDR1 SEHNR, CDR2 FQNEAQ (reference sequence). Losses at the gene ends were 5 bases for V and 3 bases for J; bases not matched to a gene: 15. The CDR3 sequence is CASSITSGGARTDYEQYF. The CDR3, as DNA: TGTGCCAGCAGCATAACTAGCGGGGGAGCTCGGACAGACTACGAGCAGTACTTC.